Each of the 31 T cell receptor beta chains below was sequenced from the same sample in a study of neurological immune-mediated disorders. MiXCR was run by TCRdb on the 5' RACE reads, yielding one entry per CDR3 protein. This sample has roughly 50,000 distinct CDR3 sequences, with 16% found just once. Sequenced material: PBMCs. Every receptor here comes from a man aged 55-75 years in good health.

At least ten counts were recorded for this clonotype. V and J are TRBV20-1 and TRBJ2-1; TRBD2 matches at 11 bases. J was trimmed by 5 bases and V by 0 bases; bases with no gene match: 12. CDR3 length equals 18 residues. Germline loops: CDR1 DFQATT, CDR2 SNEGSKA (reference sequence). The CDR3 sequence is CSARDVAGGPGGHNEQFF. In DNA form, the CDR3 reads TGCAGTGCTAGAGATGTAGCGGGAGGGCCCGGGGGCCACAATGAGCAGTTCTTC.

This clonotype was counted many times. The chain is built from TRBV4-3 and TRBJ2-3; 9 bases are a match to TRBD1. This CDR3 is built from 15 residues. Trimming took 0 bases from V and 6 from J; bases not matched to a gene: 4. Germline assignment: CDR1 LGHNA and CDR2 YSLEER. The CDR3 DNA sequence: TGCGCCAGCAGCCAAGACCGACAGGGGGGCGATACGCAGTATTTT. Translating gives CASSQDRQGGDTQYF.

This clonotype was detected many times. The rearrangement uses TRBV9 and TRBJ2-7, with no clear D. This CDR3 region has 15 residues. V shed 4 bases and J shed 2 bases, with 16 bases lying between them. Germline CDR1 and CDR2: SGDLS and YYNGEE. CDR3 nucleotide sequence: TGTGCCAGCAGCTACGCGGCCCAACCCACCTACGAGCAGTACTTC. Amino acid sequence: CASSYAAQPTYEQYF.

This clonotype was counted at least ten times. The chain recombines TRBV4-2 with TRBJ1-2; TRBD1 might be the D (6 bases). Germline loops: CDR1 LGHNA, CDR2 YNFKEQ. Trimming pared 1 base from V and 7 bases from J, leaving 13 bases between. CDR3 length: 14 amino acids. The CDR3 spells CASSQGPGEFGYTF. In nucleotides, the CDR3 is TGTGCCAGCAGCCAAGGGCCAGGGGAGTTTGGCTACACCTTC.

This clonotype was seen repeatedly, ten times or more. The chain has TRBV20-1 and TRBJ2-3; D is possibly TRBD1 or TRBD2 (5 bases each). Deletions cut 1 base from V and 0 bases from J, with 11 bases between. In germline, CDR1 is DFQATT, CDR2 SNEGSKA (reference sequence). CDR3 length equals 15 residues. CDR3 bases: TGCAGTGCTAGAGGTGGGGGTCCGAGCACAGATACGCAGTATTTT. The encoded protein is CSARGGGPSTDTQYF.

Regarding this clonotype: Germline is not matched at one junction end, which may reflect a read error. The V and J genes are TRBV28 and TRBJ2-1; D is possibly TRBD2 (6 bases). In germline, CDR1 is MDHEN, CDR2 SYDVKM. This CDR3 has 15 residues. DNA for the CDR3: TGTGCCAGCAGTTTATGGATTATCCGCGGGGATGAGCAGTTTTTC. This sequence encodes CASSLWIIRGDEQFF.

This clonotype came up many times. The rearrangement links TRBV29-1 to TRBJ2-2; 9 bases line up with TRBD2. In germline, CDR1 is SQVTM, CDR2 ANQGSEA. V trimming: 5 bases; J trimming: 0 bases; junction bases outside the gene matches: 4. CDR3 length: 15 residues. In nucleotides, the CDR3 is TGCAGCGTTCCGACTAGCGGCACGAACACCGGGGAGCTGTTTTTT. This translates into CSVPTSGTNTGELFF.

The sample holds many counts of this clonotype. The CDR3 here is CASSPQTGYYEQYF. The CDR3 DNA sequence: TGTGCCAGCAGCCCCCAGACAGGGTACTACGAGCAGTACTTC. This chain uses TRBV9 with TRBJ2-7, with TRBD1 matching over 7 bases. Trimming removed 4 bases from V and 3 bases from J; junction bases left unmatched: 7. There are 14 residues in the CDR3. Germline V gene lookup returns CDR1 SGDLS and CDR2 YYNGEE.

This chain uses TRBV5-1 with TRBJ2-5; the match to TRBD1 covers 9 bases. The germline CDR1 and CDR2 sequences are SGHRS and YFSETQ. The CDR3 totals 16 residues. After removal of 4 bases from V and 5 bases from J, the junction contained 12 bases not matched to a gene. In nucleotides, the CDR3 is TGCGCCAGCAGCCTCGGACAGGGGTGTTACTCGGAGACCCAGTACTTC. Its protein product is CASSLGQGCYSETQYF.

The sample holds many counts of this clonotype. The rearrangement uses TRBV7-9 and TRBJ2-7; maybe TRBD2 (5 bases). V was shortened by 7 bases and J by 3 bases, with 13 bases between the two germline ends. Germline V gives CDR1 SEHNR, CDR2 FQNEAQ (reference sequence). This CDR3 region has 13 residues. The CDR3 reads CASNSVGVYEQYF. CDR3 DNA: TGTGCCAGCAATAGCGTGGGAGTCTACGAGCAGTACTTC.

The sample holds many counts of this clonotype. The chain joins TRBV7-2 to TRBJ1-2; tentative D call: TRBD1 (6 bases). This CDR3 has 16 amino acids. Looked up from germline, CDR1 is SGHTA and CDR2 is FQGNSA. Trimming pared 4 bases from V and 3 bases from J, leaving 18 bases between. The CDR3: CASSSRPGGSYYGYTF. CDR3 nucleotide sequence: TGTGCCAGCAGCTCCCGCCCCGGGGGCTCGTACTATGGCTACACCTTC. The whole variable domain, filled in from reference TRBV7-2 and TRBJ1-2, reads GAGVSQSPSNKVTEKGKDVELRCDPISGHTALYWYRQSLGQGLEFLIYFQGNSAPDKSGLPSDRFSAERTGGSVSTLTIQRTQQEDSAVYLCASSSRPGGSYYGYTFGSGTRLTVV.

This clonotype was seen many times. The rearrangement joins TRBV20-1 to TRBJ2-3; D may match TRBD1 or TRBD2 (5 bases each). Trimming stripped 5 bases from V and 3 bases from J, with 15 bases between. Germline loops: CDR1 DFQATT, CDR2 SNEGSKA (reference sequence). The CDR3 spans 14 residues. The DNA for the CDR3 is TGCAGTGCTTTGACAGAGGGGAAAACAGATACGCAGTATTTT. Translating it yields CSALTEGKTDTQYF.

This clonotype has a count of ten or more. V and J are TRBV27 and TRBJ2-1; D gene unclear. There are 14 residues in the CDR3. V was trimmed by 2 bases and J by 5 bases, leaving 10 bases between them. Germline CDR1 is MNHEY and CDR2 is SMNVEV (reference sequence). Here the CDR3 DNA reads TGTGCCAGCAGTTTACCCGGACCCCACAATGAGCAGTTCTTC. Protein: CASSLPGPHNEQFF.

The chain recombines TRBV4-2 with TRBJ2-1; no reliable D call. The CDR3 is 15 amino acids. The germline V gene has CDR1 LGHNA and CDR2 YNFKEQ. V was trimmed by 1 base and J by 8 bases, leaving 15 bases between them. Here the CDR3 reads CASSQAENPYDEQFF. CDR3 DNA: TGTGCCAGCAGCCAAGCCGAGAATCCATACGATGAGCAGTTCTTC.

This clonotype has a count of ten or more. The chain carries TRBV5-5 and TRBJ2-1; TRBD1 or TRBD2 may be the D gene (6 bases each). The CDR3 length is 14 residues. The V end lost 4 bases, the J end lost 3 bases, and 11 bases lay between the germline ends. CDR1 is SGHKS and CDR2 is YYEKEE in the germline V gene (reference sequence). CDR3 in amino acids: CASSGGQGYNEQFF. The DNA of the CDR3 is TGTGCCAGCAGCGGGGGGCAGGGCTACAATGAGCAGTTCTTC. Complete variable domain (other parts from reference TRBV5-5 and TRBJ2-1): DAGVTQSPTHLIKTRGQQVTLRCSPISGHKSVSWYQQVLGQGPQFIFQYYEKEERGRGNFPDRFSARQFPNYSSELNVNALLLGDSALYLCASSGGQGYNEQFFGPGTRLTVL.

V gene TRBV15 combines with J gene TRBJ2-1; 8 nucleotides align to TRBD2. CDR1 LNHNV and CDR2 YYDKDF come from the germline V gene (reference sequence). V lost 4 bases, J lost 3 bases, and 5 bases stayed unmatched. The CDR3 is 15 amino acids. The CDR3 DNA is TGTGCCACCAGCACTTCAGCGGGAGTCTACAATGAGCAGTTCTTC. Protein sequence: CATSTSAGVYNEQFF.

This clonotype was seen ten or more times. The chain joins TRBV10-3 to TRBJ2-5; 10 nucleotides line up with TRBD2. The germline CDR1 and CDR2 sequences are ENHRY and SYGVKD. V dropped 4 bases and J dropped 1; count of bases not matched to a gene: 3. This CDR3 has 15 residues. The CDR3 spells CAISGTSGTQETQYF. The DNA of the CDR3 is TGTGCCATCAGTGGGACTAGCGGAACCCAAGAGACCCAGTACTTC.

Ten or more counts support this clonotype. The rearrangement links TRBV12-3 or TRBV12-4 to TRBJ2-3, with TRBD2 identical over 8 bases. V shed 4 bases and J 5 bases; nucleotides not matched to a gene: 11. This CDR3 has 16 residues. The CDR3 is CASSSGGRYHKDTQYF. CDR3 coding DNA: TGTGCCAGCAGTTCTGGCGGGAGGTACCACAAAGATACGCAGTATTTT.

This clonotype was picked up many times. This chain uses TRBV6-5 with TRBJ2-7; D tentatively reads TRBD1 or TRBD2 (5 bases each). The V gene lost 6 bases and the J gene lost 3 bases, with 15 bases spanning the gap. The V gene's germline CDR1 is MNHEY and CDR2 SVGAGI. The CDR3 consists of 14 residues. The CDR3 here is CASSVRDGDYEQYF. The CDR3 DNA reads as TGTGCCAGCAGCGTACGGGACGGTGACTACGAGCAGTACTTC.

This clonotype was seen once. A much bigger clone sits one base away, suggesting this may be a read error. The chain employs TRBV6-5 and TRBJ2-7, with D tentatively TRBD2 (6 bases). The CDR3 is made up of 14 amino acids. The germline gives CDR1 MNHEY, CDR2 SVGAGI. In DNA form, the CDR3 reads TGTGCCAGCAGGGGCGGAGGGACCTCCTACGTGCAGTACTTC. It translates to CASRGGGTSYVQYF.

This clonotype was recorded many times. This chain uses TRBV14 with TRBJ1-1, with D maybe TRBD1 (6 bases). The ends were cut back, 0 bases at V and 1 base at J, with 15 bases in the middle. Per the germline V gene, CDR1 is SGHDN and CDR2 is FVKESK. This CDR3 region has 17 residues. The DNA for the CDR3 is TGTGCCAGCAGCCAAGATGAAGGGGGAGCTTGGAACACTGAAGCTTTCTTT. Translated, it gives CASSQDEGGAWNTEAFF.

This rearrangement joins TRBV20-1 to TRBJ2-5; a weak D match, TRBD2 (5 bases). This CDR3 comprises 14 residues. V lost 5 bases and J 5 bases, leaving 18 bases between the germline ends. From germline, CDR1 is DFQATT and CDR2 SNEGSKA (reference sequence). In nucleotides, the CDR3 is TGCAGTGCTCTCCCAGAGGGAATCACGGAGACCCAGTACTTC. It encodes CSALPEGITETQYF.

In this sample, this clonotype turned up many times. The CDR3 coding sequence is TGCGCCACCCAAAGAGGGGACAACATGAACACTGAAGCTTTCTTT. Its translation: CATQRGDNMNTEAFF. This sequence joins TRBV5-1 and TRBJ1-1; weak D call: TRBD1 (6 bases). There are 15 residues in the CDR3. The germline V gene encodes CDR1 SGHRS and CDR2 YFSETQ. V lost 9 bases, J lost 0 bases, and 18 bases lay in between.

This clonotype was detected ten times or more. The chain carries TRBV5-1 and TRBJ2-5; unclear D gene. Germline values: CDR1 SGHRS, CDR2 YFSETQ. V dropped 1 base and J dropped 1 base, with 5 bases sitting between them. The CDR3 has 13 residues. The CDR3 reads CASSLPPQETQYF. DNA for the CDR3: TGCGCCAGCAGCTTGCCCCCCCAAGAGACCCAGTACTTC.

There are many counts of this clonotype. V usage is TRBV7-2 and J usage is TRBJ1-6; 7 bases align to TRBD1. J gave up 6 bases and V 8 bases, and 1 base lay outside the gene matches. Germline V gene sequence: CDR1 SGHTA, CDR2 FQGNSA. The CDR3 runs 12 residues. The CDR3 region has the DNA TGTGCCAGCGGGACAGCTAATTCACCCCTCCACTTT. Its protein product is CASGTANSPLHF.

The table lists this clonotype with many counts. The chain recombines TRBV5-1 with TRBJ1-2, with 8 bases matching TRBD1. The V gene end was trimmed by 5 bases and the J gene end by 0 bases; junction bases not matched to a gene: 12. Per germline, CDR1 SGHRS and CDR2 YFSETQ. The CDR3 consists of 17 residues. The CDR3 reads CASSPDSDRVTNYGYTF. CDR3 DNA: TGCGCCAGCAGTCCCGACTCGGACAGGGTTACTAACTATGGCTACACCTTC.

In its sample, this clonotype was seen once. Germline is not matched at one junction end, which may reflect a read error. This chain joins TRBV7-2 and TRBJ2-3, with D perhaps matching TRBD2 (6 bases). The CDR3 spans 12 residues. In germline, CDR1 is SGHTA, CDR2 FQGNSA. CDR3 coding DNA: TGTGCCAGCAGCACTAGCACAGATACGCAGTGTTTT. Translated: CASSTSTDTQCF.

CDR3 DNA: TGTGCCAGCAGAGGTCGACTAGCGGGAGGGCGGCATCACGAGCAGTACTTC. It encodes CASRGRLAGGRHHEQYF. This chain uses TRBV2 with TRBJ2-7, with 14 bases lining up with TRBD2. J lost 5 bases, V lost 6 bases, and 12 bases had no gene match. CDR3 length: 17 residues. The germline V gene encodes CDR1 SNHLY and CDR2 FYNNEI.

This clonotype was seen ten or more times. The rearrangement joins TRBV5-1 to TRBJ2-7; 11 bases map to TRBD1. Germline-derived CDR1 and CDR2 are SGHRS and YFSETQ. The CDR3 runs to 15 residues. The junction had 5 bases not matched to a gene; V was cut back by 1 base and J by 5 bases. CDR3 sequence: CASSLTGQGAHEQYF. CDR3 coding DNA: TGCGCCAGCAGCTTGACAGGACAGGGGGCGCACGAGCAGTACTTC. Drawing the rest from reference TRBV5-1 and TRBJ2-7, the complete variable domain is KAGVTQTPRYLIKTRGQQVTLSCSPISGHRSVSWYQQTPGQGLQFLFEYFSETQRNKGNFPGRFSGRQFSNSRSEMNVSTLELGDSALYLCASSLTGQGAHEQYFGPGTRLTVT.

The genes are TRBV19 and TRBJ2-3, with unresolved D. Germline-derived CDR1 and CDR2 are LNHDA and SQIVND (reference sequence). This CDR3 has 14 residues. The germline V and J ends were trimmed by 3 bases and 0 bases, with 7 bases remaining between them. CDR3 in DNA: TGTGCCAGTAGTATCTACGGAAGCACAGATACGCAGTATTTT. It encodes CASSIYGSTDTQYF.

This clonotype was counted at least ten times. This chain joins TRBV7-2 and TRBJ2-1; 7 positions agree with TRBD2. Looked up from germline, CDR1 is SGHTA and CDR2 is FQGNSA. The V segment lost 4 bases and the J segment 5 bases; nucleotides outside the gene matches: 11. This CDR3 contains 16 residues. CDR3 sequence: CASSSVRQAGNNEQFF. CDR3 in DNA: TGTGCCAGCAGCTCCGTGAGGCAAGCGGGAAACAATGAGCAGTTCTTC.